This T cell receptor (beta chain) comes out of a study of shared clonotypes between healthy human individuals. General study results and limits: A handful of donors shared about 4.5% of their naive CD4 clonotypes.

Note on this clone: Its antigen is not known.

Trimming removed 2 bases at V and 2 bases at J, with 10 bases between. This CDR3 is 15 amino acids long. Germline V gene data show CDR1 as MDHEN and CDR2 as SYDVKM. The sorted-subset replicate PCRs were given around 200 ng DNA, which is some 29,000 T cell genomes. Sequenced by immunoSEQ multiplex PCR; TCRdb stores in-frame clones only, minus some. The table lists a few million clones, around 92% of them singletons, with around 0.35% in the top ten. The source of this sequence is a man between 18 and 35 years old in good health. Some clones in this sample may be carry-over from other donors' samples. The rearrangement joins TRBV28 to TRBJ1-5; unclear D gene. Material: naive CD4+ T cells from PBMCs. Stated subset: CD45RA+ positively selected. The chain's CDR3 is CASSLASSGNQPQHF. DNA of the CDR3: TGTGCCAGCAGTTTAGCCAGTAGTGGCAATCAGCCCCAGCATTTT.